This T cell receptor beta chain originates from a study of sequential checkpoint blockade in melanoma. At the level of the study: Arm A got nivolumab then ipilimumab; arm B the reverse, 1:1.

The treatment here: randomized to nivolumab then ipilimumab (arm A) or the reverse (arm B). Live CD3+CD8+ CD19− CD56− cells were sorted from PBMCs. Trimming stripped 0 bases from V and 0 bases from J, with 7 bases between. The germline V gene has CDR1 SGHRS and CDR2 YFSETQ. The CDR3 has 15 amino acids. Profiling relied on immunoSEQ multiplex PCR, and the TCRdb table lists in-frame clones only, not all of them. In the table there are 15,000 to 20,000 clones, around 78% of which are singletons. The clonotype was recovered from a human donor with melanoma. The specimen comprised CD8+ T cells sorted from blood (inferred from file names), sampled from a patient given nivolumab and ipilimumab in sequence. V and J are TRBV5-1 and TRBJ1-5, with D perhaps TRBD1 (5 bases). The CDR3 nucleotides are TGCGCCAGCAGCTTGGCAGGGTATAGCAATCAGCCCCAGCATTTT. Translated: CASSLAGYSNQPQHF.